The sequence of this T cell receptor beta chain was determined in a study of beta chain features in type 1 diabetes. Study-wide points: The question left open here concerned HLA type influencing TCRB rearrangement. An over-representation of cells with high TCR expression could result from cDNA sequencing. VDJ junctions from type 1 diabetes patients carried fewer insertions and larger deletions. Shortening of TCRB CDR3s, moderate but significant, appeared in all four CD4+ subsets of Type 1 diabetes patients.

The CDR3 extends over 16 amino acids. Per germline, CDR1 SGDLS and CDR2 YYNGEE. V lost 4 bases and J 2 bases, leaving 16 bases between the germline ends. As every portion of the isolated RNA was reverse transcribed, the sequencing read expressed TCRB transcripts. TCRdb's copy holds only in-frame clones and misses some; the assay was immunoSEQ multiplex PCR. The sample yields about 140,000 clones, roughly an eighth seen once. Only a few counts were recorded for this clone. The antigen is unknown. Sorted populations all exceeded 95% purity. The source of this sequence is a man in his late teens or twenties with type 1 diabetes. The sequencing sample was made of central memory CD4+ T cells from blood. The rearrangement uses TRBV9 and TRBJ1-5; tentative D call: TRBD1 (5 bases). CDR3 in DNA: TGTGCCAGCAGCCCCGGGGCGTCGGAGGGCAATCAGCCCCAGCATTTT. Translating it yields CASSPGASEGNQPQHF. The variable domain in full, with the rest retrieved from reference TRBV9 and TRBJ1-5, is DSGVTQTPKHLITATGQRVTLRCSPRSGDLSVYWYQQSLDQGLQFLIQYYNGEERAKGNILERFSAQQFPDLHSELNLSSLELGDSALYFCASSPGASEGNQPQHFGDGTRLSIL.